Sequencing of this TCR beta chain was carried out in a study of graft-versus-host responses after intestinal transplantation. In the study overall: All recipients were given anti-thymocyte globulin induction, and tacrolimus and steroids were then administered for 2 to 4 years.

The CDR3 has 13 amino acids. Germline CDR1 and CDR2: MRHNA and SNTAGT. Germline trimming cut 6 bases from V and 9 bases from J; bases unmatched to any gene: 7. On this clone: The antigen is undetermined.

Clones were sequenced by immunoSEQ multiplex PCR, and TCRdb holds only the in-frame ones, with some missing. Among about 88,000 clones listed, 75% to 90% were seen once. The V and J genes are TRBV6-4 and TRBJ2-1; 8 nucleotides align to TRBD2. This TCR derives from a human donor who received an intestinal transplant. Sequenced here: unstimulated CD4+ T cells sorted from spleen or lymph node cells, sampled before intestinal transplant. The CDR3 region is CASSPERGGEQFF. For the CDR3, the DNA is TGTGCCAGCAGCCCTGAACGGGGGGGTGAGCAGTTCTTC.